This is a list of T cell receptor beta chains from one sample in a study of blood T cell repertoires in COVID-19. The protocol was immunoSEQ multiplex PCR, while the TCRdb copy is restricted to in-frame clones and leaves out a portion. The data contain about 170,000 clones, approximately 79% of them seen just once; the ten biggest clones take up under 20%. Material: PBMCs or T cells enriched from blood (not recorded which). The receptors originated from a woman aged 70-85 years in a cohort exposed to, infected with or recovered from COVID-19 (not recorded which). The CDR3 runs from the conserved cysteine through the conserved F or W. The order of the fields is V gene, D gene, J gene, clone size, CDR3 protein, CDR3 DNA. D genes are given only for firm matches. Expanded clones get a size class; other rows say once, few or many, or leave the size out.

>TRBV5-1|TRBD1|TRBJ1-4|NA
CASSLEGGPATNEKLFF
TGCGCCAGCAGCTTGGAAGGGGGCCCCGCAACTAATGAAAAACTGTTTTTT
>TRBV7-9|NA|TRBJ1-3|NA
CASSPPGRGSSGNTIYF
TGTGCCAGCAGCCCCCCCGGGCGGGGCAGCTCTGGAAACACCATATATTTT
>TRBV28|TRBD1|TRBJ1-2|NA
CASRTGVDYGYTF
TGTGCCAGCAGAACAGGGGTGGACTATGGCTACACCTTC
>TRBV5-1|NA|TRBJ2-1|NA
CASSLDSGVHEQFF
TGCGCCAGCAGCTTGGACTCAGGGGTCCATGAGCAGTTCTTC
>TRBV28|TRBD1|TRBJ1-4|NA
CASRKGQANEKLFF
TGTGCCAGCAGAAAGGGACAGGCTAATGAAAAACTGTTTTTT
>TRBV19|TRBD1|TRBJ1-4|NA
CASRPGGTLEKLFF
TGTGCCAGTAGACCAGGGGGCACTCTAGAAAAACTGTTTTTT
>TRBV7-9|TRBD1|TRBJ1-2|once
CASSSGQEVNYGYTF
TGTGCCAGCAGCTCGGGACAGGAGGTTAACTATGGCTACACCTTC
>TRBV27|TRBD2|TRBJ2-5|NA
CASSPPPEGGPVQETQYF
TGTGCCAGCAGTCCACCTCCGGAGGGAGGGCCCGTCCAAGAGACCCAGTACTTC
>TRBV28|TRBD1|TRBJ2-7|NA
CASSFSSGGKYEQYF
TGTGCCAGCAGTTTTTCTTCAGGGGGCAAATACGAGCAGTACTTC
>TRBV11-2|TRBD2|TRBJ2-7|NA
CASSVSGRAYEQYF
TGTGCCAGCAGCGTTAGCGGGAGGGCCTACGAGCAGTACTTC
>TRBV6-1|TRBD1|TRBJ1-2|NA
CASSEARRGQGTHGYTF
TGTGCCAGCAGTGAAGCACGGCGGGGACAGGGCACTCATGGCTACACCTTC
>TRBV30|NA|TRBJ2-3|once
CAWSVVSGYPRRTDTQYF
TGTGCCTGGAGTGTAGTGAGCGGGTACCCCCGCCGCACAGATACGCAGTATTTT
>TRBV27|NA|TRBJ1-4|NA
CASSLRGFNEKLFF
TGTGCCAGCAGTTTGCGGGGGTTTAATGAAAAACTGTTTTTT
>TRBV7-9|TRBD2|TRBJ2-4|NA
CASSHSGTGGNIQYF
TGTGCCAGCAGCCACAGCGGGACGGGGGGAAACATTCAGTACTTC
>TRBV16|TRBD1|TRBJ1-6|once
CASSQTGGSDSPLHF
TGTGCCAGCAGCCAAACAGGGGGATCAGATTCACCCCTCCACTTT